A selection of T cell receptor beta chains follows, all from one sample in a study of blood T cell repertoires in COVID-19. The protocol was immunoSEQ multiplex PCR, while the TCRdb copy is restricted to in-frame clones and leaves out a portion. The sample shows approximately 69,000 clones, about 82% of them seen only once. The material sequenced was peripheral blood. Receptors were obtained from a woman aged 55-75 years with acute or convalescent COVID-19. CDR3s include the opening cysteine and the closing phenylalanine or tryptophan. The D gene is left open where the match is weak. Clone size is given for some rows only: seen once, a few or many times, or a class if the clone is expanded.

d_gene | abundance | j_gene | v_gene | CDR3nt | CDR3aa
- | - | TRBJ1-2 | TRBV7-9 | TGTGCCAGCAGCCCAGGGGCAGGTGGCTACACCTTC | CASSPGAGGYTF
- | - | TRBJ1-2 | TRBV30 | TGTGCCTGGAGTGTTAGGGGGGGGCGATATGGCTACACCTTC | CAWSVRGGRYGYTF
- | - | TRBJ2-1 | TRBV7-3 | TGTGCCAGCAGCTTAACAGGGGGCAATGAGCAGTTCTTC | CASSLTGGNEQFF
- | - | TRBJ1-1 | TRBV9 | TGTGCCAGCAGCGTAGGTGGCATTCAGAACACTGAAGCTTTCTTT | CASSVGGIQNTEAFF
- | - | TRBJ1-1 | TRBV30 | TGTGCCTGGAGAAAACCTTTTGGGAGCTTGAACACTGAAGCTTTCTTT | CAWRKPFGSLNTEAFF
- | - | TRBJ1-1 | TRBV28 | TGTGCCAGCAGTTTACTCGGAGCCACTGAAGCTTTCTTT | CASSLLGATEAFF
- | - | TRBJ2-2 | TRBV7-2 | TGTGCCAGCAGCTTCGACAGTATCACCGGGGAGCTGTTTTTT | CASSFDSITGELFF
- | - | TRBJ2-1 | TRBV7-3 | TGTGCCAGCAGCTTATTAGCGGCAGGGAGCTACAATGAGCAGTTCTTC | CASSLLAAGSYNEQFF
- | - | TRBJ1-6 | TRBV9 | TGTGCCAGCAGCTTACAGGCTAATTCACCCCTCCACTTT | CASSLQANSPLHF
- | once | TRBJ1-4 | TRBV5-1 | TGCGCCAGCAGCATAGATTCTCCCGGGGAAAAACTGTTTTTT | CASSIDSPGEKLFF
- | - | TRBJ1-6 | TRBV3-1/TRBV3-2 | TGTGCCAGCAGCCAAGTCGGAGGCAGGGGTAATTCACCCCTCCACTTT | CASSQVGGRGNSPLHF
- | - | TRBJ1-4 | TRBV15 | TGTGCCACCAGCAGAGATAGTATCTCGGGGAGGGAAAAACTGTTTTTT | CATSRDSISGREKLFF
TRBD1 | - | TRBJ1-4 | TRBV7-9 | TGTGCCAGCAGCCTGACAGGGGGTAATGAAAAACTGTTTTTT | CASSLTGGNEKLFF
- | - | TRBJ1-1 | TRBV30 | TGTGCCTGGAACAAGAAAAGGAACACTGAAGCTTTCTTT | CAWNKKRNTEAFF
- | few | TRBJ1-2 | TRBV15 | TGTGCCACCAGCAGGGAACTCGGAGCGCGGGGCTACACCTTC | CATSRELGARGYTF
- | - | TRBJ2-5 | TRBV5-1 | TGCGCCAGCAGCTTCGAAAGCTCAGAGACCCAGTACTTC | CASSFESSETQYF
- | few | TRBJ1-2 | TRBV5-1 | TGCGCCAGCAGAAGGAGCCCCGTGACAGAGGAACACTATGGCTACACCTTC | CASRRSPVTEEHYGYTF
TRBD2 | - | TRBJ2-7 | TRBV6-6 | TGTGCCACCAGCTTGACTAGCGGGGTCTACGAGCAGTACTTC | CATSLTSGVYEQYF
TRBD1 | once | TRBJ2-5 | TRBV11-1 | TGTGCCAGCAGCTTCGGGGACAGGGTACTTGAAGAGACCCAGTACTTC | CASSFGDRVLEETQYF
- | - | TRBJ2-7 | TRBV12-3/TRBV12-4 | TGTGCCAGCAGTTCCCCAGACTACGAGCAGTACTTC | CASSSPDYEQYF
TRBD1 | - | TRBJ1-6 | TRBV2 | TGTGCCAGCAGTGTAACCAGGGGGAGGTCACCCCTCCACTTT | CASSVTRGRSPLHF
TRBD2 | - | TRBJ2-2 | TRBV5-4 | TGTGCCAGCAGCTTGGAACTAGCGGGGGGTACCGGGGAGCTGTTTTTT | CASSLELAGGTGELFF
TRBD1 | - | TRBJ1-1 | TRBV10-1 | TGCGCCAGCAGTGAGGCACAGGGGGCTGAAGCTTTCTTT | CASSEAQGAEAFF
TRBD1 | once | TRBJ1-5 | TRBV28 | TGTGCCAGCAGTTTTCAACAGGGGACAAATCAGCCCCAGCATTTT | CASSFQQGTNQPQHF
- | - | TRBJ1-1 | TRBV7-2 | TGTGCCAGCAGCTTTGGACAGATGAACACTGAAGCTTTCTTT | CASSFGQMNTEAFF
- | - | TRBJ2-1 | TRBV5-1 | TGCGCCAGCATCGGGGGACCCGACAGGGCTCAGCAGTTCTTC | CASIGGPDRAQQFF
- | - | TRBJ1-1 | TRBV18 | TGTGCCAGCTCACGGGAGCAAGACACTGAAGCTTTCTTT | CASSREQDTEAFF
- | few | TRBJ1-1 | TRBV9 | TGTGCCAGCAGCGCAGAGGCGAGAGATACTGAAGCTTTCTTT | CASSAEARDTEAFF
TRBD2 | - | TRBJ2-1 | TRBV3-1/TRBV3-2 | TGTGCCAGCAGCCAAGATGTCCTAGCGGGGTACAATGAGCAGTTCTTC | CASSQDVLAGYNEQFF
- | - | TRBJ1-2 | TRBV5-1 | TGCGCCAGCAGCACCTCGGGACAAGATATCTATGGCTACACCTTC | CASSTSGQDIYGYTF
TRBD1 | - | TRBJ1-6 | TRBV30 | TGTGCCTGGAGGGGAACACAGGGGGCTAATTCACCCCTCCACTTT | CAWRGTQGANSPLHF
- | few | TRBJ1-1 | TRBV27 | TGTGCCAGCAGACGATCCCATGACAGGAACACTGAAGCTTTCTTT | CASRRSHDRNTEAFF
- | - | TRBJ1-1 | TRBV5-1 | TGCGCCAGCAGCTTGGGCCCCAGCGAATTGAACACTGAAGCTTTCTTT | CASSLGPSELNTEAFF
TRBD2 | - | TRBJ2-7 | TRBV30 | TGTGCCTGGAGTGGGACTAGCGTCTTGGGCGAGCAGTACTTC | CAWSGTSVLGEQYF
- | - | TRBJ2-1 | TRBV7-2 | TGTGCCAGCAGCTTCTTAACAAATGAGCAGTTCTTC | CASSFLTNEQFF
- | - | TRBJ1-1 | TRBV9 | TGTGCCAGCAGCGTAGAAATTAATCCCGGTAGCACTGAAGCTTTCTTT | CASSVEINPGSTEAFF
TRBD1 | - | TRBJ2-7 | TRBV5-1 | TGCGCCAGCAGCTTCCGGGACAGAGAGTACGAGCAGTACTTC | CASSFRDREYEQYF
TRBD1 | - | TRBJ1-2 | TRBV6-5 | TGTGCCAGCAATAACAGGGGGGCTGGAGGCTACACCTTC | CASNNRGAGGYTF
- | few | TRBJ2-7 | TRBV11-1 | TGTGCCAGCAGCTTAATGCGAGGTAGCTACGAGCAGTACTTC | CASSLMRGSYEQYF
- | - | TRBJ1-2 | TRBV19 | TGTGCCAGTAGTCCCCCCAGGGGAGGCTACACCTTC | CASSPPRGGYTF
TRBD2 | - | TRBJ2-7 | TRBV10-2 | TGCGCCAGCAGGGCTAGCGGGAGGATCGAGCAGTACTTC | CASRASGRIEQYF
- | - | TRBJ2-2 | TRBV11-1 | TGTGCCAGCAGCTCCAGTCGGGGGGCCACCGGGGAGCTGTTTTTT | CASSSSRGATGELFF
- | once | TRBJ1-3 | TRBV11-3 | TGTGCCAGCAGCTTAGGTCATACAGGGCGGAATGATAGAGTGGAAAACACCATATATTTT | CASSLGHTGRNDRVENTIYF
- | - | TRBJ1-1 | TRBV5-1 | TGCGCCAGCAGCTTGGGGGCAGGGATCACTGAAGCTTTCTTT | CASSLGAGITEAFF
- | - | TRBJ1-2 | TRBV6-6 | TGTGCCAGCAGTTACCAAGCCGGGATCTATGGCTACACCTTC | CASSYQAGIYGYTF
TRBD1 | - | TRBJ2-2 | TRBV6-2/TRBV6-3 | TGTGCCAGCAGCCCGACAGGGATTAACACCGGGGAGCTGTTTTTT | CASSPTGINTGELFF
TRBD1 | - | TRBJ2-6 | TRBV23-1 | TGCGCCAGCAGTCAATCCTTAGAAGCGTTGGGGACAGCATTTGGGGCCAACGTCCTGACTTTC | CASSQSLEALGTAFGANVLTF
- | once | TRBJ1-2 | TRBV29-1 | TGCAGCGCTGAAGTCGGGATTGGCTATGGCTACACCTTC | CSAEVGIGYGYTF
- | - | TRBJ1-4 | TRBV18 | TGTGCCAGCTCACCCGAGTCGGGGGTAACTAATGAAAAACTGTTTTTT | CASSPESGVTNEKLFF
- | - | TRBJ1-6 | TRBV2 | TGTGCCAGCAGGCCGACGGGATCACCCCTCCACTTT | CASRPTGSPLHF
TRBD1 | - | TRBJ2-1 | TRBV24-1 | TGTGCCACCAGTGACCAGACAGGGGGCACCTACAATGAGCAGTTCTTC | CATSDQTGGTYNEQFF
TRBD1 | - | TRBJ2-2 | TRBV5-1 | TGCGCCAGCAGCTTGGCCAATTTGGCATTCGGGACAGGGGTTACCGGGGAGCTGTTTTTT | CASSLANLAFGTGVTGELFF
TRBD1 | - | TRBJ1-6 | TRBV3-1/TRBV3-2 | TGTGCCAGCAGCCTGGACAGGGAAGCACCCCTCCACTTT | CASSLDREAPLHF
- | - | TRBJ2-3 | TRBV9 | TGTGCCAGCAGCCCCCGTGCGGGCAGTAATGGCACAGATACGCAGTATTTT | CASSPRAGSNGTDTQYF
- | - | TRBJ2-5 | TRBV7-9 | TGTGCCAGCAGCCGCCCCCCGTCTAAAGAGACCCAGTACTTC | CASSRPPSKETQYF
TRBD1 | - | TRBJ1-5 | TRBV15 | TGTGCCACCAGCAGAGAAAAGGGTCAGGGGGCCAATCAGCCCCAGCATTTT | CATSREKGQGANQPQHF
TRBD1 | once | TRBJ1-6 | TRBV19 | TGTGCCAGTAGTATGATAGGGGGCAGTAATTCACCCCTCCACTTT | CASSMIGGSNSPLHF
TRBD1 | - | TRBJ2-2 | TRBV24-1 | TGTGCCACCAGTGATTTGGGCTCACAGGGGGCGAACACCGGGGAGCTGTTTTTT | CATSDLGSQGANTGELFF
TRBD1 | - | TRBJ1-2 | TRBV7-8 | TGTGCCAGCAGCTTAGTCGCAGGGGGCTTGTATGGCTACACCTTC | CASSLVAGGLYGYTF
TRBD1 | - | TRBJ2-7 | TRBV29-1 | TGCAGCGTTGTGACAGGGAGCTCCTACGAGCAGTACTTC | CSVVTGSSYEQYF